The 25 T cell receptor beta chains given below trace back to one sample, sequenced in a study of blood T cell repertoires in COVID-19. Here immunoSEQ multiplex PCR was the method, and the copy in TCRdb shows in-frame clones only, minus some. The sample consists of about 270,000 clones, around 87% of them appearing once. Sample: peripheral blood. All receptors derive from a woman in her fifties or sixties with acute or convalescent COVID-19.

This clone was seen more than once but under ten times. The genes are TRBV4-2 and TRBJ2-7; D ambiguous. The CDR3 totals 14 residues. Germline V gives CDR1 LGHNA, CDR2 YNFKEQ. V lost 4 bases and J 3 bases, leaving 13 bases between the germline ends. CDR3 sequence (DNA): TGTGCCAGCAGCCGGAGTGGTAACAACTACGAGCAGTACTTC. It yields the protein CASSRSGNNYEQYF.

This clone was observed once. V gene TRBV7-8 combines with J gene TRBJ2-7; possible D gene TRBD2, 6 bases. CDR3 size: 17 residues. Germline V gives CDR1 SGHVS, CDR2 FQNEAQ. Trimming stripped 2 bases from V and 0 bases from J, with 17 bases between. In DNA, the CDR3 is TGTGCCAGCAGCTTATTGGCTGGCGGGACCAGCTCCTACGAGCAGTACTTC. Its translation: CASSLLAGGTSSYEQYF.

The rearrangement uses TRBV3-1 (or the pseudogene TRBV3-2) and TRBJ2-5, with 12 positions matching TRBD2. The CDR3 has 16 residues. V lost 3 bases and J lost 5; bases outside the gene matches: 7. CDR1 and CDR2 (germline): LGHDT, YNNKEL (reference sequence). The CDR3 region has the DNA TGTGCCAGCAGCCATTGGACTAGCGGGACAAGGGAGACCCAGTACTTC. As protein: CASSHWTSGTRETQYF.

Concerning this clone itself: A junction end diverges from the germline sequence, so it may reflect a read error. The chain combines TRBV6-1 with TRBJ2-7; D gene ambiguous. The germline gives CDR1 MNHNS, CDR2 SASEGT. CDR3 length: 13 residues. CDR3 amino acids: CASSEALPPVVDF. CDR3 coding DNA: TGTGCCAGCAGTGAAGCGCTTCCCCCGGTTGTTGACTTC.

This clone was seen a few times. The rearrangement uses TRBV27 and TRBJ1-3; TRBD1 agrees at 7 bases. This CDR3 contains 14 residues. Germline loops: CDR1 MNHEY, CDR2 SMNVEV (reference sequence). V lost 5 bases to trimming and J lost 5 bases; unmatched junction nucleotides: 6. As DNA, the CDR3 is TGTGCCAGCAGTCAGGACAGGACGAGAAACACCATATATTTT. This sequence encodes CASSQDRTRNTIYF.

The chain couples TRBV10-2 to TRBJ1-1, with 7 bases fitting TRBD1. Germline V gene sequence: CDR1 WSHSY, CDR2 SAAADI. Trimming at V came to 2 bases and at J to 7 bases, leaving 7 bases not matched to a gene. This CDR3 region has 14 residues. The CDR3 reads CASSEGTERFEAFF. The CDR3 nucleotides read TGCGCCAGCAGTGAGGGGACAGAAAGATTTGAAGCTTTCTTT.

This rearrangement joins TRBV24-1 to TRBJ2-7; 11 positions match TRBD1. With 3 bases clipped from V and 5 bases from J, the junction kept 5 bases outside the gene matches. The CDR3 is 15 amino acids. Germline values: CDR1 KGHDR, CDR2 SFDVKD. CDR3: CATSDPRTGGHEQYF. In nucleotides, the CDR3 is TGTGCCACCAGTGATCCCCGGACAGGGGGCCACGAGCAGTACTTC.

The J gene is TRBJ1-3, the V gene TRBV6-5; no definite D call. The CDR3 has 13 residues. Germline V gene lookup returns CDR1 MNHEY and CDR2 SVGAGI. V dropped 5 bases and J dropped 4 bases, with 9 bases sitting between them. The CDR3 sequence is CASSPVWGNTIYF. In DNA form, the CDR3 reads TGTGCCAGCAGTCCAGTGTGGGGAAACACCATATATTTT.

The chain uses TRBV19 and TRBJ2-3; D is uncertain. CDR3 length: 15 residues. Trimming took 1 base from V and 2 from J, leaving 10 bases between them. Germline V gives CDR1 LNHDA, CDR2 SQIVND (reference sequence). CDR3: CASSIVNSPTDTQYF. The CDR3 DNA reads TGTGCCAGTAGTATAGTGAACAGTCCCACAGATACGCAGTATTTT.

This clone was seen more than once but under ten times. The J gene is TRBJ2-2, the V gene TRBV5-4; a possible D gene is TRBD1 (6 bases). V was clipped by 1 base and J by 4 bases, with 11 bases between them. The CDR3 runs to 15 residues. The germline V gene encodes CDR1 SGHNT and CDR2 YYREEE (reference sequence). This chain's CDR3 is CASSLSQGSTGELFF. CDR3 sequence (DNA): TGTGCCAGCAGCTTGAGTCAGGGGAGCACCGGGGAGCTGTTTTTT. Combining the CDR3 with reference TRBV5-4 and TRBJ2-2 gives the whole variable domain ETGVTQSPTHLIKTRGQQVTLRCSSQSGHNTVSWYQQALGQGPQFIFQYYREEENGRGNFPPRFSGLQFPNYSSELNVNALELDDSALYLCASSLSQGSTGELFFGEGSRLTVL.

The chain combines TRBV2 with TRBJ2-3, with TRBD2 matching 10 bases. Per the germline V gene, CDR1 is SNHLY and CDR2 is FYNNEI. The length of the CDR3 is 16 residues. V trimming: 5 bases; J trimming: 4 bases; junction bases outside the gene matches: 9. The CDR3 DNA reads TGTGCCAGCAGTCGGGGACTAGCGTTCGGCGCAGATACGCAGTATTTT. This sequence encodes CASSRGLAFGADTQYF. Filled out from reference TRBV2 and TRBJ2-3, the complete variable domain reads EPEVTQTPSHQVTQMGQEVILRCVPISNHLYFYWYRQILGQKVEFLVSFYNNEISEKSEIFDDQFSVERPDGSNFTLKIRSTKLEDSAMYFCASSRGLAFGADTQYFGPGTRLTVL.

This clone was seen a handful of times. The rearrangement uses TRBV2 and TRBJ1-5, with 9 bases aligning to TRBD1. CDR3 length: 15 residues. CDR1 and CDR2 from the germline V gene are SNHLY and FYNNEI. The junction had 6 bases not matched to a gene; V was cut back by 6 bases and J by 3 bases. The DNA for the CDR3 is TGTGCCAGCAGGGGGGACAGGGTTAACAATCAGCCCCAGCATTTT. Translation gives CASRGDRVNNQPQHF.

The V gene is TRBV7-3, the J gene TRBJ2-1, with D possibly TRBD2 on 6 matching bases. This CDR3 is 14 amino acids long. The germline gives CDR1 SGHTA, CDR2 FQGTGA. V gave up 2 bases and J gave up 8 bases, with 13 bases separating them. CDR3: CASSLLGTFDEQFF. In DNA form, the CDR3 reads TGTGCCAGCAGCTTACTCGGGACTTTCGATGAGCAGTTCTTC.

V gene TRBV10-3 combines with J gene TRBJ2-1, with 11 positions matching TRBD2. Germline V gene sequence: CDR1 ENHRY, CDR2 SYGVKD. The CDR3 spans 14 residues. Germline trimming cut 2 bases from V and 9 bases from J; bases unmatched to any gene: 3. CDR3 region: CAISEGTSGREQFF. Written as DNA, the CDR3 is TGTGCCATCAGTGAGGGGACTAGCGGCCGTGAGCAGTTCTTC.

The genes are TRBV11-2 and TRBJ2-1; 11 bases align to TRBD2. With 1 base clipped from V and 7 bases from J, the junction kept 3 bases outside the gene matches. The germline V gene has CDR1 SGHAT and CDR2 FQNNGV. This CDR3 spans 15 amino acids. The CDR3 here is CASSLVAGGQNEQFF. The CDR3 bases are TGTGCCAGCAGCTTAGTAGCGGGAGGGCAGAATGAGCAGTTCTTC.

The chain carries TRBV10-1 and TRBJ2-1; 7 bases line up with TRBD2. CDR1 and CDR2 from the germline V gene are WNHNN and SYGVQD (reference sequence). CDR3 length equals 15 residues. Trimming took 8 bases from V and 6 from J; bases not matched to a gene: 13. The CDR3 sequence: CASPHKSGVLNEQFF. CDR3 nucleotide sequence: TGCGCCAGCCCCCACAAGAGCGGGGTACTCAATGAGCAGTTCTTC.

The V call is TRBV7-3, the J call TRBJ2-5, with D possibly matching TRBD1 (5 bases). CDR3 length equals 13 residues. Per the germline V gene, CDR1 is SGHTA and CDR2 is FQGTGA. Trimming took off 5 bases at V and 9 bases at J, with 16 bases between the two ends. The CDR3: CASSLTTLGAQYF. The DNA for the CDR3 is TGTGCCAGCAGCCTGACGACTCTAGGGGCCCAGTACTTC.

The chain couples TRBV19 to TRBJ1-1; the match to TRBD1 covers 11 bases. The germline gives CDR1 LNHDA, CDR2 SQIVND (reference sequence). With 10 bases clipped from V and 5 bases from J, the junction kept 9 bases outside the gene matches. This CDR3 has 14 residues. The CDR3 coding sequence is TGTGCCACCGCCCTTGGGACAGGGGGAACTGAAGCTTTCTTT. The encoded protein is CATALGTGGTEAFF. The full variable domain, in which reference TRBV19 and TRBJ1-1 provide the parts outside the CDR3, is DGGITQSPKYLFRKEGQNVTLSCEQNLNHDAMYWYRQDPGQGLRLIYYSQIVNDFQKGDIAEGYSVSREKKESFPLTVTSAQKNPTAFYLCATALGTGGTEAFFGQGTRLTVV.

In its sample, this clone was seen a few times. The chain combines TRBV7-8 with TRBJ1-6, with D maybe TRBD1 (6 bases). Germline CDR1 SGHVS, CDR2 FQNEAQ. The V gene lost 3 bases and the J gene lost 8 bases, with 8 bases spanning the gap. The CDR3 has 13 residues. The CDR3 DNA reads as TGTGCCAGCAGCTTCAGGGGTGATTCACCCCTCCACTTT. Protein product: CASSFRGDSPLHF.

Comments on this clone: The same CDR3 can be traced to other DNA sequences in this sample. This chain uses TRBV7-2 with TRBJ1-2; 9 nucleotides match TRBD1. From germline, CDR1 is SGHTA and CDR2 FQGNSA. The CDR3 is 13 amino acids. The junction had 2 bases not matched to a gene; V was cut back by 5 bases and J by 4 bases. The DNA of the CDR3 is TGTGCCAGCAGCGCGGGACAGGGCTATGGCTACACCTTC. Encoded protein: CASSAGQGYGYTF. The full variable domain, in which reference TRBV7-2 and TRBJ1-2 provide the parts outside the CDR3, is GAGVSQSPSNKVTEKGKDVELRCDPISGHTALYWYRQSLGQGLEFLIYFQGNSAPDKSGLPSDRFSAERTGGSVSTLTIQRTQQEDSAVYLCASSAGQGYGYTFGSGTRLTVV.

This clone was seen once. J is TRBJ2-7 and V is TRBV10-3, with 7 bases lining up with TRBD1. The CDR3 has 15 amino acids. Germline lookup yields CDR1 ENHRY and CDR2 SYGVKD. Trimming cost V 2 bases and J 3 bases; bases outside gene matches: 7. CDR3 bases: TGTGCCATCAGTGAGCCGGGACAGATAAACTACGAGCAGTACTTC. Its protein product is CAISEPGQINYEQYF.

This clone occurred once. The chain employs TRBV7-2 and TRBJ2-1; TRBD1 aligns across 7 bases. This CDR3 region has 15 residues. V lost 2 bases, J lost 4 bases, and 5 bases stayed unmatched. CDR1 is SGHTA and CDR2 is FQGNSA in the germline V gene. In nucleotides, the CDR3 is TGTGCCAGCAGCTTAAACCCAGGGGGTTACAATGAGCAGTTCTTC. This encodes CASSLNPGGYNEQFF.

The chain carries TRBV5-1 and TRBJ2-5; 7 bases are shared with TRBD2. Germline CDR1 SGHRS, CDR2 YFSETQ. V shed 4 bases and J 5 bases; nucleotides not matched to a gene: 5. This CDR3 has 13 residues. The DNA of the CDR3 is TGCGCCAGCAGCGGGAGGGCCAGGGAGACCCAGTACTTC. Translated, it gives CASSGRARETQYF.

This chain joins TRBV6-2 or TRBV6-3 and TRBJ1-5; tentative D call: TRBD1 (6 bases). The CDR3 is 17 residues long. The germline V and J ends were trimmed by 2 bases and 3 bases, with 17 bases remaining between them. Germline loops: CDR1 MNHEY, CDR2 SVGEGT. Written as DNA, the CDR3 is TGTGCCAGCAGTTACCCGACCTTGGGACAAAACAATCAGCCCCAGCATTTT. Translated, it gives CASSYPTLGQNNQPQHF.

The chain carries TRBV9 and TRBJ1-2, with a tentative D call TRBD1 (6 bases). Germline V gene lookup returns CDR1 SGDLS and CDR2 YYNGEE. CDR3 size: 14 residues. V lost 3 bases and J 6 bases, leaving 15 bases between the germline ends. CDR3 loop: CASSGIPGHDGYTF. CDR3 sequence (DNA): TGTGCCAGCAGCGGTATTCCGGGACATGATGGCTACACCTTC. The whole variable domain, remainder taken from reference TRBV9 and TRBJ1-2, is DSGVTQTPKHLITATGQRVTLRCSPRSGDLSVYWYQQSLDQGLQFLIQYYNGEERAKGNILERFSAQQFPDLHSELNLSSLELGDSALYFCASSGIPGHDGYTFGSGTRLTVV.